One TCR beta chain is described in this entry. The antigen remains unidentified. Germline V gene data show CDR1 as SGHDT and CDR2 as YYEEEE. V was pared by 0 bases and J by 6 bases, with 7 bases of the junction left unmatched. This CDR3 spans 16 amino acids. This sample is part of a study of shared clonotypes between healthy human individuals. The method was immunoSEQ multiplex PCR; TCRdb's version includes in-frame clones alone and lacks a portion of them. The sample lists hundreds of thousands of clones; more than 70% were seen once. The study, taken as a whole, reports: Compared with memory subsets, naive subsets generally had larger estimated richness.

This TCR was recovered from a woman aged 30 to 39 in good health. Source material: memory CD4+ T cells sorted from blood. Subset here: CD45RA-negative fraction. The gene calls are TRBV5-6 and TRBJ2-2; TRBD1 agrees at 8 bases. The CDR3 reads CASSLDRGALSGELFF. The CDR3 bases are TGTGCCAGCAGCTTGGACAGGGGGGCGTTATCCGGGGAGCTGTTTTTT.